Listed here are 5 T cell receptor beta chains from one sample, sequenced in a study of breast tumors, draining lymph nodes, adjacent tissues. The lymph nodes were axillary draining lymph nodes from breast cancer patients. Each CDR3 protein is one row after TCRdb ran MiXCR on the multiplex PCR reads. The sample consists of approximately 230,000 distinct CDR3 sequences, nearly 35% of them appearing once. Sample: axillary lymph node tissue. These receptors originate from a female donor with breast cancer. Some clones in this sample may be carry-over from other donors' samples.

This clonotype was detected many times. The chain has TRBV2 and TRBJ1-5; D remains ambiguous. Trimming cost V 3 bases and J 0 bases, with 9 bases left between them. This CDR3 is built from 15 residues. The germline gives CDR1 SNHLY, CDR2 FYNNEI. The CDR3 DNA reads as TGTGCCAGCAGTGACTTGGTTTATAGCAATCAGCCCCAGCATTTT. Its translation: CASSDLVYSNQPQHF.

Comment on this clonotype: The conserved phenylalanine or tryptophan is not found at the CDR3 terminus, so this likely reflects a read error. It is unclear where the CDR3 begins or ends on the DNA, so no DNA is shown, and the CDR3 is as TCRdb lists it. The rearrangement joins TRBV5-5 to TRBJ1-6; the D call TRBD1 from the table was never checked on the DNA. The CDR3 is 10 residues long, ends included. Germline CDR1 SGHKS, CDR2 YYEKEE (reference sequence). The CDR3 reads CASSRDSRNY.

A few counts support this clonotype. V usage is TRBV12-3 or TRBV12-4 and J usage is TRBJ2-1; 8 bases are shared with TRBD2. This CDR3 contains 20 residues. The J segment lost 4 bases and the V segment lost 2 bases, leaving 19 bases of the junction unmatched. CDR3 nucleotides: TGTGCCAGCAGTTTAATCCTTGACGGGAGGGGCCCAGACTATTACAATGAGCAGTTCTTC. It translates to CASSLILDGRGPDYYNEQFF.

This clonotype occurred many times. This chain uses TRBV7-9 with TRBJ2-3; 10 nucleotides agree with TRBD2. Germline CDR1 is SEHNR and CDR2 is FQNEAQ (reference sequence). Trimming at V came to 5 bases and at J to 0 bases, leaving 5 bases not matched to a gene. CDR3 size: 16 residues. The chain's CDR3 is CASSPGLAPSTDTQYF. The DNA of the CDR3 is TGTGCCAGCAGCCCGGGACTAGCGCCTAGCACAGATACGCAGTATTTT.

V is TRBV19 and J is TRBJ1-2; TRBD1 matches 10 bases. The ends lost 9 bases at V and 3 bases at J; junction bases unmatched: 13. In germline, CDR1 is LNHDA, CDR2 SQIVND (reference sequence). This CDR3 is built from 16 residues. The CDR3 DNA is TGTGCCAGCACCGGGACAGGGGACCAAGTCTACTATGGCTACACCTTC. Its translation: CASTGTGDQVYYGYTF.